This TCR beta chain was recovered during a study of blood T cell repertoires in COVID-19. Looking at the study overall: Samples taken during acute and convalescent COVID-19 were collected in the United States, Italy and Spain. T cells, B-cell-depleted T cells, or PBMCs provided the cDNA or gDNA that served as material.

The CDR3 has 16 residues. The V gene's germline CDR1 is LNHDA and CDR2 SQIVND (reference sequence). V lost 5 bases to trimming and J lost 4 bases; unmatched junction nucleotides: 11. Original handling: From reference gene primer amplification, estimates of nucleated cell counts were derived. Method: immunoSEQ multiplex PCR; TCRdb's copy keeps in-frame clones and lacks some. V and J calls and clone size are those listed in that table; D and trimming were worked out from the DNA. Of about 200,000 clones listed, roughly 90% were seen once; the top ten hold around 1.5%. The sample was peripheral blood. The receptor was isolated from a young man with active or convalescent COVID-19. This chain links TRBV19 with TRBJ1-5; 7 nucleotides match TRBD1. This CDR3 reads CASSLSSGTENQPQHF. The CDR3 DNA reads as TGTGCCAGTAGTCTCTCCTCCGGGACAGAGAATCAGCCCCAGCATTTT.